These 25 T cell receptor beta chains originate from one sample sequenced in a study of T cell responses to AZD1222 COVID-19 vaccine. The protocol was immunoSEQ multiplex PCR, while the TCRdb copy is restricted to in-frame clones and leaves out a portion. In the table there are 150,000 to 200,000 clones, 94% of which are singletons. The sequenced sample was peripheral blood, obtained 28 days after the second AZD1222 dose. Every receptor here comes from an adult who received the AZD1222 COVID-19 vaccine.

Only one count was recorded for this clone. The chain combines TRBV11-3 with TRBJ1-6; unclear D gene. Germline V gene sequence: CDR1 SGHNT, CDR2 YENEEA. The V gene lost 0 bases and the J gene lost 10 bases, with 7 bases spanning the gap. The CDR3 extends over 13 amino acids. In DNA, the CDR3 is TGTGCCAGCAGCTTAGACCGGAACTCACCCCTCCACTTT. Encoded protein: CASSLDRNSPLHF.

The genes are TRBV18 and TRBJ2-1, with a possible D match to TRBD2 (6 bases). The V end lost 2 bases, the J end lost 6 bases, and 8 bases lay between the germline ends. CDR1 and CDR2 from the germline V gene are KGHSH and LQKENI. The CDR3 consists of 13 residues. The CDR3 DNA reads as TGTGCCAGCTCACCAAAGACTAGCAATGAGCAGTTCTTC. Its translation is CASSPKTSNEQFF.

The J gene is TRBJ2-4, the V gene TRBV28; 8 bases line up with TRBD2. Germline lookup yields CDR1 MDHEN and CDR2 SYDVKM. The CDR3 is 19 amino acids. The V segment lost 3 bases and the J segment 6 bases; nucleotides outside the gene matches: 19. The CDR3 region is CASSFRHRTGGPHRNIQYF. In DNA form, the CDR3 reads TGTGCCAGCAGTTTCAGGCATAGAACGGGAGGGCCTCATAGAAACATTCAGTACTTC.

The chain recombines TRBV7-9 with TRBJ2-2; tentatively, D is TRBD1 or TRBD2 (5 bases each). The germline V and J ends were trimmed by 3 bases and 1 base, with 15 bases remaining between them. Germline V CDR1 and CDR2: SEHNR, FQNEAQ (reference sequence). There are 17 residues in the CDR3. The CDR3 nucleotides read TGTGCCAGCAGCTTGCCGGTTGGGACGGGGAACACCGGGGAGCTGTTTTTT. It yields the protein CASSLPVGTGNTGELFF.

The chain is built from TRBV4-3 and TRBJ2-5; 8 bases are shared with TRBD1. CDR1 is LGHNA and CDR2 is YSLEER in the germline V gene. V lost 4 bases, J lost 9 bases, and 4 bases stayed unmatched. The CDR3 contains 12 residues. The CDR3 nucleotides read TGCGCCAGCAGCCTTGGACAGGGTCCCCAGTACTTC. It specifies CASSLGQGPQYF.

This clone occurred a few times. The chain has TRBV11-3 and TRBJ1-2; D is ambiguous. The V end was cut by 0 bases, the J end by 4 bases, with 3 bases between. This CDR3 has 12 residues. The germline CDR1 and CDR2 sequences are SGHNT and YENEEA. The CDR3 loop reads CASSLDSYGYTF. Written as DNA, the CDR3 is TGTGCCAGCAGCTTAGACAGCTATGGCTACACCTTC.

The rearrangement links TRBV4-1 to TRBJ1-5; D gene ambiguous. Germline CDR1 MGHRA, CDR2 YSYEKL. CDR3 length: 14 residues. Trimming took 0 bases from V and 6 from J, leaving 9 bases between them. As DNA, the CDR3 is TGCGCCAGCAGCCAAGAAGTTTCGGTTCAGCCCCAGCATTTT. Its translation: CASSQEVSVQPQHF.

This clone is a singleton in its sample. The chain is built from TRBV6-5 and TRBJ2-5; D may be TRBD1 or TRBD2 (5 bases each). Germline values: CDR1 MNHEY, CDR2 SVGAGI. CDR3 length: 12 amino acids. Trimming removed 6 bases at V and 4 bases at J, with 9 bases between. CDR3 in amino acids: CASRGVGETQYF. CDR3 nucleotide sequence: TGTGCCAGCAGGGGGGTGGGAGAGACCCAGTACTTC.

The V and J genes are TRBV2 and TRBJ1-3; D remains ambiguous. The germline V gene encodes CDR1 SNHLY and CDR2 FYNNEI. This CDR3 is 13 amino acids long. V was clipped by 1 base and J by 2 bases, with 3 bases between them. The CDR3 region is CASSEGTGNTIYF. CDR3 coding DNA: TGTGCCAGCAGTGAAGGAACTGGAAACACCATATATTTT.

The sample holds one count of this clone. V usage is TRBV11-3 and J usage is TRBJ2-7; TRBD1 matches 8 bases. Per germline, CDR1 SGHNT and CDR2 YENEEA. Trimming took 5 bases from V and 3 from J; bases not matched to a gene: 6. The CDR3 extends over 14 amino acids. CDR3 DNA: TGTGCCAGCAGCCCCCGGGACAGGAGCTACGAGCAGTACTTC. Its protein product is CASSPRDRSYEQYF.

The chain links TRBV5-1 to TRBJ1-1; D possibly corresponds to TRBD1 (6 bases). Germline values: CDR1 SGHRS, CDR2 YFSETQ. This CDR3 is built from 14 residues. The V gene lost 4 bases and the J gene lost 1 base, with 11 bases spanning the gap. As DNA, the CDR3 is TGCGCCAGCAGCCTGGGACACAGGAACACTGAAGCTTTCTTT. Residues: CASSLGHRNTEAFF.

This clone was observed a few times. V and J are TRBV7-2 and TRBJ1-1, with TRBD1 matching 7 bases. This CDR3 contains 15 residues. Germline CDR1 is SGHTA and CDR2 is FQGNSA. V shed 6 bases and J 1 base; nucleotides not matched to a gene: 8. The CDR3 region is CASSSGQTWNTEAFF. The CDR3 DNA follows: TGTGCCAGCAGTTCGGGACAGACCTGGAACACTGAAGCTTTCTTT.

V is TRBV20-1 and J is TRBJ2-7, with D possibly being TRBD1 (6 bases). The CDR3 is 18 residues long. Per the germline V gene, CDR1 is DFQATT and CDR2 is SNEGSKA (reference sequence). V lost 3 bases and J lost 0, with 24 bases in between. CDR3 sequence (DNA): TGCAGTGCTAGTCTCCCAAAGACAGGCCTCCTTAGCTCCTACGAGCAGTACTTC. It specifies CSASLPKTGLLSSYEQYF.

The chain carries TRBV5-4 and TRBJ1-4; 8 bases are a match to TRBD1. Germline CDR1 reads SGHNT; CDR2 reads YYREEE (reference sequence). The V gene end was trimmed by 4 bases and the J gene end by 5 bases; junction bases not matched to a gene: 7. This CDR3 spans 15 amino acids. This CDR3 reads CASSPGQAVNEKLFF. CDR3 bases: TGTGCCAGCAGCCCGGGACAGGCTGTAAATGAAAAACTGTTTTTT.

This clone showed up just once. The chain carries TRBV9 and TRBJ2-7; 9 bases align to TRBD1. The CDR3 is 14 residues long. The V segment lost 4 bases and the J segment 4 bases; nucleotides outside the gene matches: 6. Germline CDR1 and CDR2: SGDLS and YYNGEE. The CDR3 bases are TGTGCCAGCAGCCTCATGGGACAGGGTTACGAGCAGTACTTC. This codes for CASSLMGQGYEQYF.

J is TRBJ1-3 and V is TRBV29-1; TRBD1 might be the D (6 bases). Trimming left V 0 bases short and J 0 bases short, with 21 bases between. Looked up from germline, CDR1 is SQVTM and CDR2 is ANQGSEA. This CDR3 has 19 amino acids. This CDR3 is CSVEDLWGQGGPSGNTIYF. CDR3 nucleotide sequence: TGCAGCGTTGAAGATCTATGGGGACAAGGGGGTCCCTCTGGAAACACCATATATTTT. Based on the CDR3 plus reference TRBV29-1 and TRBJ1-3, the full variable domain is SAVISQKPSRDICQRGTSLTIQCQVDSQVTMMFWYRQQPGQSLTLIATANQGSEATYESGFVIDKFPISRPNLTFSTLTVSNMSPEDSSIYLCSVEDLWGQGGPSGNTIYFGEGSWLTVV.

This chain joins TRBV4-1 and TRBJ1-2; no clear D. The CDR3 runs 16 residues. Germline CDR1 and CDR2: MGHRA and YSYEKL. V gave up 0 bases and J gave up 4 bases, with 15 bases separating them. The CDR3 sequence: CASSQDGGGWGYGYTF. The DNA for the CDR3 is TGCGCCAGCAGCCAAGATGGTGGAGGCTGGGGCTATGGCTACACCTTC.

V and J are TRBV5-1 and TRBJ2-1; D perhaps matches TRBD2 (6 bases). There are 13 residues in the CDR3. V was clipped by 2 bases and J by 10 bases, with 13 bases between them. The germline gives CDR1 SGHRS, CDR2 YFSETQ. CDR3: CASSFFRGAEQFF. The CDR3 DNA reads as TGCGCCAGCAGCTTCTTTCGCGGGGCCGAGCAGTTCTTC. The full variable domain, with the rest looked up from reference TRBV5-1 and TRBJ2-1, is KAGVTQTPRYLIKTRGQQVTLSCSPISGHRSVSWYQQTPGQGLQFLFEYFSETQRNKGNFPGRFSGRQFSNSRSEMNVSTLELGDSALYLCASSFFRGAEQFFGPGTRLTVL.

To note about this clone: The same CDR3 arises from other DNA sequences in this sample as well. The chain links TRBV11-3 to TRBJ1-1, with D unresolved. Deletions cut 1 base from V and 6 bases from J, with 6 bases between. CDR3 length: 12 amino acids. CDR1 SGHNT and CDR2 YENEEA come from the germline V gene. The CDR3 is CASSLAGSEAFF. Written as DNA, the CDR3 is TGTGCCAGCAGCTTAGCGGGCTCTGAAGCTTTCTTT.

The chain combines TRBV10-1 with TRBJ1-2, with D possibly TRBD1 on 5 matching bases. The CDR3 totals 14 residues. Germline V lookup: CDR1 WNHNN, CDR2 SYGVQD (reference sequence). Deletions cut 0 bases from V and 8 bases from J, with 13 bases between. The CDR3 protein is CASSESLVRGGYTF. In DNA, the CDR3 is TGCGCCAGCAGTGAGTCGCTGGTTAGGGGCGGCTACACCTTC.

V and J are TRBV19 and TRBJ1-1; 9 bases line up with TRBD1. The CDR3 sequence is 14 residues long. Germline-derived CDR1 and CDR2 are LNHDA and SQIVND (reference sequence). Losses at the gene ends were 4 bases for V and 3 bases for J; bases not matched to a gene: 3. This CDR3 reads CASSTRTGDTEAFF. The CDR3 DNA follows: TGTGCCAGTAGTACAAGGACAGGGGACACTGAAGCTTTCTTT. Full variable domain (missing parts from reference TRBV19 and TRBJ1-1): DGGITQSPKYLFRKEGQNVTLSCEQNLNHDAMYWYRQDPGQGLRLIYYSQIVNDFQKGDIAEGYSVSREKKESFPLTVTSAQKNPTAFYLCASSTRTGDTEAFFGQGTRLTVV.

The rearrangement links TRBV6-2 or TRBV6-3 to TRBJ2-1; no firm D call. Looked up from germline, CDR1 is MNHEY and CDR2 is SVGEGT. V gave up 6 bases and J gave up 9 bases, with 12 bases separating them. The CDR3 covers 12 residues. The CDR3: CASSPRQVEQFF. The DNA for the CDR3 is TGTGCCAGCAGCCCCCGTCAGGTTGAGCAGTTCTTC.

The chain employs TRBV2 and TRBJ1-2; D remains ambiguous. The CDR3 totals 11 residues. V lost 3 bases and J 7 bases, leaving 6 bases between the germline ends. CDR1 is SNHLY and CDR2 is FYNNEI in the germline V gene. CDR3 bases: TGTGCCAGCAGTGAGTACGCTGGCTACACCTTC. Translating gives CASSEYAGYTF.

The rearrangement uses TRBV27 and TRBJ1-5; 9 bases are a match to TRBD1. Losses at the gene ends were 1 base for V and 4 bases for J; bases not matched to a gene: 8. CDR3 length: 17 residues. Germline V gene data show CDR1 as MNHEY and CDR2 as SMNVEV (reference sequence). This CDR3 is CASSLYFLTGGNQPQHF. For the CDR3, the DNA is TGTGCCAGCAGTTTATATTTTCTGACAGGGGGGAATCAGCCCCAGCATTTT.

V usage is TRBV11-2 and J usage is TRBJ2-5; 8 nucleotides agree with TRBD1. The CDR3 length is 17 residues. CDR1 is SGHAT and CDR2 is FQNNGV in the germline V gene. After removal of 6 bases from V and 5 bases from J, the junction contained 17 bases not matched to a gene. In nucleotides, the CDR3 is TGTGCCAGCAGGAGCGTGAACCGAAAGGGACAGGTGGAGACCCAGTACTTC. This sequence encodes CASRSVNRKGQVETQYF. The entire variable domain, with the rest obtained from reference TRBV11-2 and TRBJ2-5, is as follows: EAGVAQSPRYKIIEKRQSVAFWCNPISGHATLYWYQQILGQGPKLLIQFQNNGVVDDSQLPKDRFSAERLKGVDSTLKIQPAKLEDSAVYLCASRSVNRKGQVETQYFGPGTRLLVL.